A selection of T cell receptor beta chains follows, all from one sample in a study of T cells after yellow fever vaccination. TCRdb re-derived calls from the 5' RACE reads in MiXCR, one entry per CDR3 protein. Among more than 120,000 distinct CDR3 sequences, roughly 8% were seen once, and the ten largest hold under 0.95%. The sample in question was CD4+ T cells sorted from PBMCs, obtained 5 days after the yellow fever booster vaccination. These receptors originate from a young man who received the YFV17D yellow fever vaccine. The CDR3 runs from the conserved cysteine through the conserved F or W. Each record gives: V gene, D gene, clone size, CDR3 length, J gene, CDR3 DNA, CDR3 protein. D genes are given only for firm matches. A row's size may be missing; if present it is once, few, many or a size class.

>TRBV7-9|TRBD1|many|13|TRBJ2-1
TGTGCCAGCAGATGGGGGACAGTAGATGAGCAGTTCTTC
CASRWGTVDEQFF
>TRBV2|.|many|14|TRBJ2-1
TGTGCCAGCACCTTAGCGGAGTTCTACAATGAGCAGTTCTTC
CASTLAEFYNEQFF
>TRBV4-3|TRBD2|few|16|TRBJ2-1
TGCGCCAGCAGCCAAGGGGGAGCGGGAGAGGGGAATGAGCAGTTCTTC
CASSQGGAGEGNEQFF
>TRBV6-2/TRBV6-3|.|.|12|TRBJ2-1
TGTGCCAGCAGCGCTCGGGACGAGCGTCCGTTCTTC
CASSARDERPFF
>TRBV15|TRBD2|many|14|TRBJ2-3
TGTGCCACCAGCAAAAGCGGGAGGGAAGATACGCAGTATTTT
CATSKSGREDTQYF
>TRBV12-3/TRBV12-4|.|many|15|TRBJ2-2
TGTGCCAGCAGTTTATGGGGGGCTGGAACCGGGGAGCTGTTTTTT
CASSLWGAGTGELFF
>TRBV19|.|many|15|TRBJ2-2
TGTGCCAGTAGACGACAGGGCGGGGACAGCGGGGAGCTGTTTTTT
CASRRQGGDSGELFF
>TRBV4-2|.|many|14|TRBJ2-7
TGTGCCAGCAGCCAAAGCCGCCATGACTACGAGCAGTACTTC
CASSQSRHDYEQYF
>TRBV5-1|.|many|13|TRBJ2-3
TGCGCCAGCCGGTCAGGTAGCACAGATACGCAGTATTTT
CASRSGSTDTQYF
>TRBV12-3/TRBV12-4|.|many|14|TRBJ2-1
TGTGCCAGCAACACCGCGGGGTCCTACAATGAGCAGTTCTTC
CASNTAGSYNEQFF
>TRBV10-2|TRBD1|many|15|TRBJ1-5
TGCGCCAGCAGGGCGGCAGGGGGCCAACATCAGCCCCAGCATTTT
CASRAAGGQHQPQHF
>TRBV27|.|many|14|TRBJ2-4
TGTGCCAGCAGTTTCGGGACCGCACAAAACATTCAGTACTTC
CASSFGTAQNIQYF
>TRBV5-1|.|many|11|TRBJ2-3
TGCGCCAGCAAATCCACAGATACGCAGTATTTT
CASKSTDTQYF
>TRBV7-2|TRBD1|many|15|TRBJ2-3
TGTGCCAGCAGCTCTAGAGGGGGCCCGGGATATACGCAGTATTTT
CASSSRGGPGYTQYF
>TRBV27|.|.|14|TRBJ2-7
TGTGCCAGCAGTTTAAGTCCCAGCGCCTACGAGCAGTACTTC
CASSLSPSAYEQYF
>TRBV6-5|.|many|15|TRBJ1-2
TGTGCCAGCAGTTACTCGACCGGGGGCGCCTATGGCTACACCTTC
CASSYSTGGAYGYTF
>TRBV10-1|.|.|13|TRBJ1-2
TGCGCCAGCAGTTACAGGGTCGGGTATGGCTACACCTTC
CASSYRVGYGYTF
>TRBV20-1|TRBD2|few|15|TRBJ2-7
TGCAGTGCTAACTATGGGACTAGCTCATCCTACGAGCAGTACTTC
CSANYGTSSSYEQYF
>TRBV30|.|few|21|TRBJ2-6
TGTGCCTGGAGTCCGCACCCCTGGGGGGAGGCCGGACCGGCTGGGGCCAACGTCCTGACTTTC
CAWSPHPWGEAGPAGANVLTF
>TRBV6-5|.|many|10|TRBJ1-5
TGTGCCAGGCCCCATCAGCCCCAGCATTTT
CARPHQPQHF
>TRBV3-1|.|.|15|TRBJ2-7
TGTGCCAGCAGCCAAGGGACCCAAGGTTCCTACGAGCAGTACTTC
CASSQGTQGSYEQYF
>TRBV7-2|.|many|12|TRBJ2-3
TGTGCCAGCAGCTCGGGACCGGATACGCAGTATTTT
CASSSGPDTQYF
>TRBV5-1|.|many|14|TRBJ1-6
TGCGCCAGCAGCTTTGGACAGTCAAATTCACCCCTCCACTTT
CASSFGQSNSPLHF
>TRBV7-2|TRBD2|many|14|TRBJ2-7
TGTGCCAGCAGCTTGAAGCGGGGACCCTACGAGCAGTACTTC
CASSLKRGPYEQYF
>TRBV7-9|.|many|12|TRBJ1-4
TGTGCCAGCAGGGGCGCTAATGAAAAACTGTTTTTT
CASRGANEKLFF
>TRBV6-1|.|.|14|TRBJ1-4
TGTGCCAGCAGCCGGGGGCCCCCTAATGAAAAACTGTTTTTT
CASSRGPPNEKLFF
>TRBV4-2|TRBD2|many|17|TRBJ2-2
TGTGCCAGCAGCCAAGCAAGGTCCCGGGAGGGGACCGGGGAGCTGTTTTTT
CASSQARSREGTGELFF
>TRBV24-1|TRBD1|many|17|TRBJ2-3
TGTGCCACCAGTGATTCTCCTGACAGGGGGCCCACAGATACGCAGTATTTT
CATSDSPDRGPTDTQYF
>TRBV20-1|.|many|13|TRBJ2-3
TGCAGTGCTCAGCGACTAGTCTCCGATACGCAGTATTTT
CSAQRLVSDTQYF
>TRBV3-1|TRBD1|many|15|TRBJ2-2
TGTGCCAGCAGCCCTAGGGACAGGGGCACCGGGGAGCTGTTTTTT
CASSPRDRGTGELFF
>TRBV20-1|.|many|16|TRBJ1-5
TGCAGTGCTAGAGGACGGCTCAGAGTTAGCAATCAGCCCCAGCATTTT
CSARGRLRVSNQPQHF
>TRBV14|TRBD2|few|16|TRBJ2-3
TGTGCCACCTCACCCCTGGGACCACTGGGGGGGAATACGCAGTATTTT
CATSPLGPLGGNTQYF
>TRBV29-1|.|many|17|TRBJ2-3
TGCAGCGTCGCGAGGAGTGGCGGTTTGGCCCTGGCAGATACGCAGTATTTT
CSVARSGGLALADTQYF
>TRBV20-1|TRBD2|many|14|TRBJ2-3
TGCAGTGCCGATGGGCGGGAGAGCACAGATACGCAGTATTTT
CSADGRESTDTQYF
>TRBV15|TRBD2|many|16|TRBJ2-1
TGTGCCACCAGCAGAGTGGGAGCGGGAGGCCATAATGAGCAGTTCTTC
CATSRVGAGGHNEQFF
>TRBV7-2|.|many|16|TRBJ1-5
TGTGCCAGCAGCCCATATGGACTGGCTATTGATCAGCCCCAGCATTTT
CASSPYGLAIDQPQHF
>TRBV11-2|.|many|13|TRBJ1-5
TGTGCCAGCAGCTTAGATGGGGTGGGGCCCCAGCATTTT
CASSLDGVGPQHF
>TRBV11-2|.|many|18|TRBJ2-2
TGTGCCAGCAGCGAGAAGAGACAGGGAGGGGGATACACCGGGGAGCTGTTTTTT
CASSEKRQGGGYTGELFF
>TRBV20-1|TRBD2|many|14|TRBJ2-3
TGCAGTGCTACCGGGGAGGGAGCCACAGATACGCAGTATTTT
CSATGEGATDTQYF
>TRBV7-6|.|many|15|TRBJ2-2
TGTGCCAGCAGCCGGGACCCTCCAGGAGCTGGGGAGCTGTTTTTT
CASSRDPPGAGELFF
>TRBV7-8|TRBD1|many|16|TRBJ2-5
TGTGCCAGCAGCTTGAGGACAGGGGGCTCGCAGGAGACCCAGTACTTC
CASSLRTGGSQETQYF
>TRBV9|.|many|16|TRBJ2-1
TGTGCCAGCTCCACGACCGACAGGATAAGGCTTGGCGAGCAGTTCTTC
CASSTTDRIRLGEQFF
>TRBV20-1|.|.|17|TRBJ2-1
TGCAGTGCTTCCCCCTTGAGGAGACTAGTGGTGCACAATGAGCAGTTCTTC
CSASPLRRLVVHNEQFF